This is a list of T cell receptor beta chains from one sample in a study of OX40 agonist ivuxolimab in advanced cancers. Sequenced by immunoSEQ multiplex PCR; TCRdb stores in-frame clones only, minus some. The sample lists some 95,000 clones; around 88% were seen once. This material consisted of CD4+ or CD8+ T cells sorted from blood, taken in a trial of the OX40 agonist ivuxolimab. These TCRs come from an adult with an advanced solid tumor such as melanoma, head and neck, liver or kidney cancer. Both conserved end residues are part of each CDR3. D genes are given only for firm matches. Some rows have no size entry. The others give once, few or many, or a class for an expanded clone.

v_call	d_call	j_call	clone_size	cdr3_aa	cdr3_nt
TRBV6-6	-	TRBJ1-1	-	CASSNSYTEAFF	TGTGCCAGCAGCAACAGCTACACTGAAGCTTTCTTT
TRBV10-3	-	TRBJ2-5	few	CAIQGGYQETQYF	TGTGCCATACAAGGAGGGTACCAAGAGACCCAGTACTTC
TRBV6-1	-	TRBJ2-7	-	CASTPLEGARNEQYF	TGTGCCAGCACCCCCTTGGAGGGGGCTCGGAACGAGCAGTACTTC
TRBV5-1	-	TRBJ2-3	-	CASSFPQGTDTQYF	TGCGCCAGCAGCTTCCCCCAGGGGACAGATACGCAGTATTTT
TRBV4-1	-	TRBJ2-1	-	CASSHLHPLVGGQEDEQFF	TGCGCCAGCAGCCACCTTCATCCCCTAGTGGGGGGGCAGGAGGATGAGCAGTTCTTC
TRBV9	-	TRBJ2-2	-	CASSKTLYRPGELFF	TGTGCCAGCAGCAAAACCCTATATAGGCCCGGGGAGCTGTTTTTT
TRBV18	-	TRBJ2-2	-	CASSRSSGGPNTGELFF	TGTGCCAGCTCACGGAGTAGTGGGGGGCCTAACACCGGGGAGCTGTTTTTT
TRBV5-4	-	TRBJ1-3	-	CASSAGLVGGSGNTIYF	TGTGCCAGCAGCGCCGGCTTGGTGGGGGGCTCTGGAAACACCATATATTTT
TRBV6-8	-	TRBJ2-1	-	CASSYSKEAPGSNEQFF	TGTGCCAGCAGTTACTCGAAAGAGGCACCCGGGTCCAATGAGCAGTTCTTC
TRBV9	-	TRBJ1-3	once	CASSVVYSGNTIYF	TGTGCCAGCAGCGTTGTTTACTCTGGAAACACCATATATTTT
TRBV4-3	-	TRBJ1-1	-	CASSLEAGVPGTEAFF	TGCGCCAGCAGCCTAGAGGCCGGAGTTCCGGGGACTGAAGCTTTCTTT
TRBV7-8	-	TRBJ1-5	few	CASTQTNSNQPQHF	TGTGCCAGCACCCAGACGAATAGCAATCAGCCCCAGCATTTT
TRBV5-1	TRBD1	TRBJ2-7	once	CASKRDRAYEQYF	TGCGCCAGCAAACGGGACAGGGCATACGAGCAGTACTTC
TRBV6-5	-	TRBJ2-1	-	CASGRMAKQFF	TGTGCCAGCGGCAGGATGGCGAAGCAGTTCTTC